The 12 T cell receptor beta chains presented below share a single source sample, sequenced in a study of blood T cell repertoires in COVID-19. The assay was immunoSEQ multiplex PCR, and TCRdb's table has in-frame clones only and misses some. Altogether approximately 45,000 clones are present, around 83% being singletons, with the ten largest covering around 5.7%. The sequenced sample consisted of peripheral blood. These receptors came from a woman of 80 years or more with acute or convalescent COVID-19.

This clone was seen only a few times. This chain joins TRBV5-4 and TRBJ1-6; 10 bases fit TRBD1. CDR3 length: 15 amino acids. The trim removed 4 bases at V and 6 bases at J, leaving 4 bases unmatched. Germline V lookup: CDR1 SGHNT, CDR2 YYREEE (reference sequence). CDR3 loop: CASSPGQGPNSPLHF. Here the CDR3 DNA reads TGTGCCAGCAGCCCGGGACAGGGGCCTAATTCACCCCTCCACTTT.

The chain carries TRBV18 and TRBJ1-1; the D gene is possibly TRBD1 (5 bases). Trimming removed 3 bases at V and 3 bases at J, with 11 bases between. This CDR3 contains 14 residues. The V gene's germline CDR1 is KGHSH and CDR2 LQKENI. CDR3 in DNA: TGTGCCAGCTCACCGGGGCGGCCGCACACTGAAGCTTTCTTT. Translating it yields CASSPGRPHTEAFF.

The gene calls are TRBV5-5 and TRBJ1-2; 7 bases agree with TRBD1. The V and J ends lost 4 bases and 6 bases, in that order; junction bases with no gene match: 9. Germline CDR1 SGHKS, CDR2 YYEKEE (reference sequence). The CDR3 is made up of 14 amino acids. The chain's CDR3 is CASSTAGGRDGYTF. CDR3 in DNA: TGTGCCAGCAGCACGGCAGGGGGTCGGGATGGCTACACCTTC. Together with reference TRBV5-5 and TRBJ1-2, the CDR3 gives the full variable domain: DAGVTQSPTHLIKTRGQQVTLRCSPISGHKSVSWYQQVLGQGPQFIFQYYEKEERGRGNFPDRFSARQFPNYSSELNVNALLLGDSALYLCASSTAGGRDGYTFGSGTRLTVV.

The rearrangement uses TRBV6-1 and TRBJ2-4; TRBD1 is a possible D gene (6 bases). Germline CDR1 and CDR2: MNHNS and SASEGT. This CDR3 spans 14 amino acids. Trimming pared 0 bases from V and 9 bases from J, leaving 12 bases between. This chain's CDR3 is CASSEASGEGIQYF. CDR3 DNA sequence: TGTGCCAGCAGTGAAGCGTCAGGGGAAGGCATTCAGTACTTC.

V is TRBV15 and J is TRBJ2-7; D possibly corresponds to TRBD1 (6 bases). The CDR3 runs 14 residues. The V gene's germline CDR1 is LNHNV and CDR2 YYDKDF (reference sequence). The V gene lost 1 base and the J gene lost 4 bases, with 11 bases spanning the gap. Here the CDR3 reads CATSRAGAGYEQYF. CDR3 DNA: TGTGCCACCAGCAGAGCAGGGGCAGGGTACGAGCAGTACTTC. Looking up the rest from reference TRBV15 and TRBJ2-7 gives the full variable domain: DAMVIQNPRYQVTQFGKPVTLSCSQTLNHNVMYWYQQKSSQAPKLLFHYYDKDFNNEADTPDNFQSRRPNTSFCFLDIRSPGLGDTAMYLCATSRAGAGYEQYFGPGTRLTVT.

CDR3 protein: CASSDRANTEAFF. CDR3 nucleotides: TGCGCCAGCTCCGACAGGGCAAACACTGAAGCTTTCTTT. The chain has TRBV5-1 and TRBJ1-1, with 7 nucleotides matching TRBD1. CDR3 size: 13 residues. Trimming at V came to 7 bases and at J to 2 bases, leaving 5 bases not matched to a gene. Germline lookup yields CDR1 SGHRS and CDR2 YFSETQ.

This chain's CDR3 is CASSSTGYGYTF. CDR3 DNA: TGTGCCAGCAGCTCGACAGGGTATGGCTACACCTTC. The V call is TRBV9, the J call TRBJ1-2, with 7 nucleotides matching TRBD1. The germline V gene has CDR1 SGDLS and CDR2 YYNGEE. V trimming: 4 bases; J trimming: 5 bases; junction bases outside the gene matches: 2. The CDR3 length is 12 residues.

CDR3 sequence (DNA): TGTGCCAGCACCTCCGATCTGGGCAGGGGGCTGCAGGCTTTCTTT. Protein product: CASTSDLGRGLQAFF. The J gene is TRBJ1-1, the V gene TRBV5-5; 8 nucleotides match TRBD1. The CDR3 has 15 residues. The V gene's germline CDR1 is SGHKS and CDR2 YYEKEE (reference sequence). The ends lost 6 bases at V and 11 bases at J; junction bases unmatched: 18. Drawing the rest from reference TRBV5-5 and TRBJ1-1, the complete variable domain is DAGVTQSPTHLIKTRGQQVTLRCSPISGHKSVSWYQQVLGQGPQFIFQYYEKEERGRGNFPDRFSARQFPNYSSELNVNALLLGDSALYLCASTSDLGRGLQAFFGQGTRLTVV.

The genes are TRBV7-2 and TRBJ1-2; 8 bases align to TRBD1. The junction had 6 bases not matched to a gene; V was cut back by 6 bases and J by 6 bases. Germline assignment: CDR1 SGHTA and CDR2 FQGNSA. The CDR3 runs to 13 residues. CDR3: CASRSGQADGYTF. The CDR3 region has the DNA TGTGCCAGCAGATCGGGACAGGCGGATGGCTACACCTTC. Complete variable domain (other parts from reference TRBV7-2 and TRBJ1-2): GAGVSQSPSNKVTEKGKDVELRCDPISGHTALYWYRQSLGQGLEFLIYFQGNSAPDKSGLPSDRFSAERTGGSVSTLTIQRTQQEDSAVYLCASRSGQADGYTFGSGTRLTVV.

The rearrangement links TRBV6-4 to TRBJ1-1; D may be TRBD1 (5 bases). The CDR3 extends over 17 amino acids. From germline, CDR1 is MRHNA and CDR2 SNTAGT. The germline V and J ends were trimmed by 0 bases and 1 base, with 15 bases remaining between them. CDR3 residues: CASSDSMGGQGNTEAFF. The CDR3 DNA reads TGTGCCAGCAGTGACTCGATGGGTGGCCAGGGGAACACTGAAGCTTTCTTT.

CDR3: CASSSDGTNQETQYF. CDR3 DNA: TGTGCCAGCAGCTCCGACGGGACAAACCAAGAGACCCAGTACTTC. The genes are TRBV7-8 and TRBJ2-5; TRBD1 might be the D (6 bases). The CDR3 is 15 amino acids. Trimming took off 4 bases at V and 0 bases at J, with 12 bases between the two ends. Per the germline V gene, CDR1 is SGHVS and CDR2 is FQNEAQ. Full variable domain (remainder filled in from reference TRBV7-8 and TRBJ2-5): GAGVSQSPRYKVAKRGQDVALRCDPISGHVSLFWYQQALGQGPEFLTYFQNEAQLDKSGLPSDRFFAERPEGSVSTLKIQRTQQEDSAVYLCASSSDGTNQETQYFGPGTRLLVL.

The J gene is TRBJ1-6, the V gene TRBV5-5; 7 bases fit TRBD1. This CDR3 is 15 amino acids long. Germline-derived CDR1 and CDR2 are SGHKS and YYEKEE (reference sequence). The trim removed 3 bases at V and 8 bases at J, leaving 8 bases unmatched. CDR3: CASSSTGQRYSPLHF. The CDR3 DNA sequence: TGTGCCAGCAGCTCAACGGGACAGAGATATTCACCCCTCCACTTT.